These 13 T cell receptor beta chains originate from one sample sequenced in a study of T cell responses to AZD1222 COVID-19 vaccine. TCRdb's copy holds only in-frame clones and misses some; the assay was immunoSEQ multiplex PCR. The table records 66,000 or so clones, around 74% of them present only once. This specimen consisted of peripheral blood, obtained on day 0 of MenACWY control vaccination. The receptors originated from an adult in good health.

This chain links TRBV6-1 with TRBJ2-2, with TRBD2 matching 9 bases. The CDR3 has 15 amino acids. After removal of 2 bases from V and 7 bases from J, the junction contained 5 bases not matched to a gene. Germline V gene data show CDR1 as MNHNS and CDR2 as SASEGT. The CDR3 region is CASSEKAGGDGELFF. The CDR3 nucleotides are TGTGCCAGCAGTGAAAAGGCGGGAGGGGACGGGGAGCTGTTTTTT.

The CDR3 protein is CASSPFPAGGLNTEAFF. CDR3 coding DNA: TGTGCCAGCTCACCATTCCCCGCAGGGGGCTTGAACACTGAAGCTTTCTTT. This chain uses TRBV18 with TRBJ1-1, with 8 bases lining up with TRBD1. Germline V gene data show CDR1 as KGHSH and CDR2 as LQKENI. CDR3 size: 17 residues. Germline trimming cut 2 bases from V and 0 bases from J; bases unmatched to any gene: 8.

The J gene is TRBJ1-6, the V gene TRBV7-6; 8 bases are shared with TRBD1. The CDR3 spans 16 residues. CDR1 SGHVS and CDR2 FNYEAQ come from the germline V gene. The V segment lost 5 bases and the J segment 10 bases; nucleotides outside the gene matches: 13. The CDR3 nucleotides read TGTGCCAGCAGCCGCAGCTCCGGACAGGGTAGCTCACCCCTCCACTTT. Translating it yields CASSRSSGQGSSPLHF.

This clone has just a few counts. CDR3 nucleotide sequence: TGCAGCGGAATCGGAGGGAATTACGAGCAGTACTTC. Amino acid sequence: CSGIGGNYEQYF. The chain is built from TRBV29-1 and TRBJ2-7, with a possible D match to TRBD2 (6 bases). Trimming left V 7 bases short and J 4 bases short, with 14 bases between. Per germline, CDR1 SQVTM and CDR2 ANQGSEA. This CDR3 is 12 amino acids long.

The J gene is TRBJ2-2, the V gene TRBV3-1 (or the pseudogene TRBV3-2), with D uncertain. The CDR3 has 14 residues. The V end was cut by 2 bases, the J end by 9 bases, with 13 bases between. The germline V gene encodes CDR1 LGHDT and CDR2 YNNKEL (reference sequence). CDR3: CASSQLYSRRELFF. CDR3 coding DNA: TGTGCCAGCAGCCAACTCTATTCTCGCAGGGAGCTGTTTTTT.

As regards this clone: One junction end disagrees with the germline gene, perhaps due to a read error. The chain couples TRBV2 to TRBJ1-5; possibly TRBD1 for D (5 bases). Germline CDR1 reads SNHLY; CDR2 reads FYNNEI. The CDR3 extends over 14 amino acids. Here the CDR3 reads CASGDGGAGQPQHF. The CDR3 DNA follows: TGTGCCAGCGGTGATGGAGGGGCAGGTCAGCCCCAGCATTTT. The variable domain in full, completed from reference TRBV2 and TRBJ1-5, reads EPEVTQTPSHQVTQMGQEVILRCVPISNHLYFYWYRQILGQKVEFLVSFYNNEISEKSEIFDDQFSVERPDGSNFTLKIRSTKLEDSAMYFCASGDGGAGQPQHFGDGTRLSIL.

J is TRBJ1-4 and V is TRBV5-1, with D perhaps TRBD1 (5 bases). V lost 4 bases and J 6 bases, leaving 13 bases between the germline ends. This CDR3 is built from 14 residues. Germline CDR1 SGHRS, CDR2 YFSETQ. CDR3 DNA: TGCGCCAGCAGCGCGGACGGGGGGTATGAAAAACTGTTTTTT. It yields the protein CASSADGGYEKLFF.

The rearrangement uses TRBV5-1 and TRBJ2-1; no clear D. CDR3 size: 16 residues. Trimming removed 2 bases at V and 2 bases at J, with 14 bases between. Germline lookup yields CDR1 SGHRS and CDR2 YFSETQ. CDR3 in amino acids: CASSLNPGGTYNEQFF. The CDR3 bases are TGCGCCAGCAGCTTAAATCCTGGCGGAACCTACAATGAGCAGTTCTTC.

The rearrangement uses TRBV30 and TRBJ1-6; D might be TRBD1 (5 bases). Germline V gene sequence: CDR1 GTSNPN, CDR2 SVGIG (reference sequence). V was pared by 2 bases and J by 5 bases, with 10 bases between. CDR3 length: 14 residues. The CDR3 is CAWSFETDNSPLHF. The CDR3 nucleotides are TGTGCCTGGAGTTTCGAGACAGATAATTCACCCCTCCACTTT. Together with reference TRBV30 and TRBJ1-6, the CDR3 gives the full variable domain: SQTIHQWPATLVQPVGSPLSLECTVEGTSNPNLYWYRQAAGRGLQLLFYSVGIGQISSEVPQNLSASRPQDRQFILSSKKLLLSDSGFYLCAWSFETDNSPLHFGNGTRLTVT.

The chain carries TRBV20-1 and TRBJ2-5; the D is unclear. V was trimmed by 4 bases and J by 1 base, leaving 4 bases between them. The CDR3 is made up of 11 amino acids. Germline CDR1 is DFQATT and CDR2 is SNEGSKA (reference sequence). CDR3 in DNA: TGCAGTGCTATGGGCCAAGAGACCCAGTACTTC. This translates into CSAMGQETQYF.

J is TRBJ1-6 and V is TRBV18; 7 positions agree with TRBD1. The J segment lost 6 bases and the V segment lost 4 bases, leaving 9 bases of the junction unmatched. In germline, CDR1 is KGHSH, CDR2 LQKENI. The CDR3 totals 16 residues. The CDR3 DNA reads as TGTGCCAGCTCACTCCGGGACAGAGGTAGTAATTCACCCCTCCACTTT. Encoded protein: CASSLRDRGSNSPLHF.

The chain combines TRBV19 with TRBJ1-1; D remains ambiguous. CDR3 length equals 16 residues. The V and J ends lost 6 bases and 3 bases respectively, with 20 bases between them. Looked up from germline, CDR1 is LNHDA and CDR2 is SQIVND (reference sequence). CDR3 in amino acids: CASRPRPTLWDTEAFF. The CDR3 region has the DNA TGTGCCAGTAGACCTCGCCCCACCCTTTGGGACACTGAAGCTTTCTTT.

The chain joins TRBV3-1 (or the pseudogene TRBV3-2) to TRBJ2-5; 10 bases agree with TRBD1. Trimming took 4 bases from V and 5 from J; bases not matched to a gene: 7. CDR3 size: 15 residues. The germline V gene encodes CDR1 LGHDT and CDR2 YNNKEL (reference sequence). In nucleotides, the CDR3 is TGTGCCAGCAGCCCGGACAGGGGGGAGTGGGAGACCCAGTACTTC. Its translation is CASSPDRGEWETQYF.